This TCR beta chain was sequenced in a study of T cells in Graves' hyperthyroidism and ophthalmopathy. Whole-study findings and limits: Ophthalmopathy cases were set apart from stable hyperthyroidism by a 13 V-J model. The model made its ophthalmopathy prediction, and onset followed a median approximately 6 months later.

Extraction of PBMCs used more than 8.5 ml of fresh peripheral blood. Amplification targeted TCR beta CDR3 regions from RNA transcripts. The HTBI set primed first-round TCR CDR3 RT-PCR. TCRdb processed the multiplex PCR reads anew with MiXCR; each CDR3 protein has one entry. The sample lists nearly 750,000 distinct CDR3 sequences, about 35% occurring once. To note about this clonotype: Its matching antigen is unknown.

This CDR3 spans 16 amino acids. Per germline, CDR1 DFQATT and CDR2 SNEGSKA (reference sequence). With 0 bases removed from V and 4 bases from J, the gap between germline ends came to 18 bases. The V gene is TRBV20-1, the J gene TRBJ1-2; D ambiguous. Sequences were obtained from blood. This sequence originates from a woman aged 40 to 50 with Graves' hyperthyroidism. CDR3 nucleotide sequence: TGCAGTGCTAGAGAATCCCCCCGACGGACCCGCTATGGCTACACCTTC. It is translated as CSARESPRRTRYGYTF.